The following is a T cell receptor (beta chain) sequence with its context. The data are from a study of T cells after posttransplantation cyclophosphamide. Control samples came 1 year after myeloablative marrow transplants with methotrexate plus calcineurin inhibitor. The table came from immunoSEQ multiplex PCR; TCRdb's copy has only in-frame clones and leaves some out. Among 15,000 to 20,000 clones listed, 80% to 90% were seen once. The CDR3 contains 15 residues. Trimming cost V 0 bases and J 0 bases, with 7 bases left between them. The V gene's germline CDR1 is SGHTS and CDR2 YDEGEE. The receptor was isolated from a male patient younger than 45 who received an allogeneic stem cell transplant from an unrelated donor, was CMV-positive, and had acute and chronic GVHD. T cells may partly derive from the graft donor. The source material was PBMCs, sampled roughly 460 days after allogeneic stem cell transplant with calcineurin inhibitor and methotrexate. The chain joins TRBV5-8 to TRBJ1-5, with D possibly TRBD1 on 5 matching bases. The CDR3 is CASSLGRVSNQPQHF. The CDR3, as DNA: TGTGCCAGCAGCTTGGGCAGGGTTAGCAATCAGCCCCAGCATTTT.